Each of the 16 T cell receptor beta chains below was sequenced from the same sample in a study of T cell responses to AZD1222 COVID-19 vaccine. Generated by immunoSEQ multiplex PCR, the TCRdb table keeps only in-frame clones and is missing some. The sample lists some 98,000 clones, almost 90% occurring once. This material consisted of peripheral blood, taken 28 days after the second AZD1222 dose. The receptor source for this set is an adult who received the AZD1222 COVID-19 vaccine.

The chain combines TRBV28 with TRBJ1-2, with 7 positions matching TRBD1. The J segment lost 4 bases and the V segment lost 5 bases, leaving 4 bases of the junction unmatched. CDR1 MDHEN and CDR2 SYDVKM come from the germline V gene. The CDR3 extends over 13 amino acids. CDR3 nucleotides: TGTGCCAGCAGTCTACGGACAGGCTATGGCTACACCTTC. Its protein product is CASSLRTGYGYTF.

The chain's CDR3 is CASSGWTDNTGELFF. The CDR3 nucleotides are TGTGCCAGCAGCGGTTGGACAGATAACACCGGGGAGCTGTTTTTT. The chain has TRBV11-2 and TRBJ2-2; possible D gene TRBD1, 6 bases. V was shortened by 5 bases and J by 2 bases, with 12 bases between the two germline ends. The CDR3 consists of 15 residues. Looked up from germline, CDR1 is SGHAT and CDR2 is FQNNGV. The variable domain in full, completed from reference TRBV11-2 and TRBJ2-2, reads EAGVAQSPRYKIIEKRQSVAFWCNPISGHATLYWYQQILGQGPKLLIQFQNNGVVDDSQLPKDRFSAERLKGVDSTLKIQPAKLEDSAVYLCASSGWTDNTGELFFGEGSRLTVL.

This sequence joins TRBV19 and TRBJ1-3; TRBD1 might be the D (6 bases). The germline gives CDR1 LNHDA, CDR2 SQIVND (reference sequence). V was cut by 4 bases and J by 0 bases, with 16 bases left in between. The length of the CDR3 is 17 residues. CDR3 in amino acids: CASSKTAGTLSGNTIYF. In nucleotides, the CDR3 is TGTGCCAGTAGTAAGACCGCCGGGACACTCTCTGGAAACACCATATATTTT.

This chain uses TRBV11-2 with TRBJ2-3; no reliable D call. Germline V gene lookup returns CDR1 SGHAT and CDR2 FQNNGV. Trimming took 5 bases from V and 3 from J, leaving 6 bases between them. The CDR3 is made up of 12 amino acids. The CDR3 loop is CASSQLTDTQYF. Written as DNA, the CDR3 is TGTGCCAGCAGCCAACTGACAGATACGCAGTATTTT.

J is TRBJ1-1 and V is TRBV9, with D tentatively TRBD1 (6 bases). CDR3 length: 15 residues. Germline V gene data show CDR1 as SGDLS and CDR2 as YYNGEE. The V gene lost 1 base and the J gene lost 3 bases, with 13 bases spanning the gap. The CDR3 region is CASSVTGAMDTEAFF. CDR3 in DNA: TGTGCCAGCAGCGTAACGGGGGCTATGGACACTGAAGCTTTCTTT.

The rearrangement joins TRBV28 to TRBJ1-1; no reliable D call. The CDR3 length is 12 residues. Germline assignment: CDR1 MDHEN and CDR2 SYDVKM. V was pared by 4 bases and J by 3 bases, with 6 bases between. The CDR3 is CASSSGDTEAFF. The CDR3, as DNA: TGTGCCAGCAGTTCCGGGGACACTGAAGCTTTCTTT.

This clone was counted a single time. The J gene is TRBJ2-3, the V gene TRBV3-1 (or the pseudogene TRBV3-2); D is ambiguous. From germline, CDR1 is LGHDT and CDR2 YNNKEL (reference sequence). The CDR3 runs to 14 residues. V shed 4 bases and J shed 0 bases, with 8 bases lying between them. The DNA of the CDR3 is TGTGCCAGCAGCCTAACCCCTAGCACAGATACGCAGTATTTT. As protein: CASSLTPSTDTQYF.

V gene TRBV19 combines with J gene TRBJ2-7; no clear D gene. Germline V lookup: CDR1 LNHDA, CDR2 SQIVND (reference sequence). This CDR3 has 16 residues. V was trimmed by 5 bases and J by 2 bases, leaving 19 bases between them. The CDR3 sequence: CASSDRWMARTYEQYF. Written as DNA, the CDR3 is TGTGCCAGTAGTGACCGATGGATGGCCAGGACCTACGAGCAGTACTTC.

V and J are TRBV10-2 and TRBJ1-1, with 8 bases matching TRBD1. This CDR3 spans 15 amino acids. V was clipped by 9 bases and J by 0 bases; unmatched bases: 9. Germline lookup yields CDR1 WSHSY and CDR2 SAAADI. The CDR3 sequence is CASGGTGSMNTEAFF. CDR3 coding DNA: TGCGCCAGTGGAGGGACAGGATCCATGAACACTGAAGCTTTCTTT.

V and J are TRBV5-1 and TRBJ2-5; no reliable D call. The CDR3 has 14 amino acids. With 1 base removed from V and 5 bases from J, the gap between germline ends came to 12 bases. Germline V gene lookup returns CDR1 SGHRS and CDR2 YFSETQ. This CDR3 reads CASSLRSGWETQYF. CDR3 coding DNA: TGCGCCAGCAGCTTGCGTTCCGGTTGGGAGACCCAGTACTTC.

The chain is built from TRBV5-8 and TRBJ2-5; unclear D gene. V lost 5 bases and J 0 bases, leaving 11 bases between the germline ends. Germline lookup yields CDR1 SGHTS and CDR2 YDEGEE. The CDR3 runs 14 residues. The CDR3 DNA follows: TGTGCCAGCAGTCGCTCAAGTTACCAAGAGACCCAGTACTTC. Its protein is CASSRSSYQETQYF. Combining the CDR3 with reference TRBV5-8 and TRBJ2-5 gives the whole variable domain EAGVTQSPTHLIKTRGQQATLRCSPISGHTSVYWYQQALGLGLQFLLWYDEGEERNRGNFPPRFSGRQFPNYSSELNVNALELEDSALYLCASSRSSYQETQYFGPGTRLLVL.

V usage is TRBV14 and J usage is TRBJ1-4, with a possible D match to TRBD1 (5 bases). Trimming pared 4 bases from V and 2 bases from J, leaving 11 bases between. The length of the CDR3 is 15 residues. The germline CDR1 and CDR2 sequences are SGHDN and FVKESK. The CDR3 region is CASSRRQQTNEKLFF. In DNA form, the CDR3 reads TGTGCCAGCAGCCGCCGACAGCAGACTAATGAAAAACTGTTTTTT.

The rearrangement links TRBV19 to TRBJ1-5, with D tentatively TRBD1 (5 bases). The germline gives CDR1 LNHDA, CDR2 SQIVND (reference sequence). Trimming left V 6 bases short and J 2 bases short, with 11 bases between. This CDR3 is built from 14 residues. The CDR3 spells CASSKDTGNQPQHF. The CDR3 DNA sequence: TGTGCCAGTAGCAAGGACACTGGCAATCAGCCCCAGCATTTT. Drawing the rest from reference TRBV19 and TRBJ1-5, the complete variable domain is DGGITQSPKYLFRKEGQNVTLSCEQNLNHDAMYWYRQDPGQGLRLIYYSQIVNDFQKGDIAEGYSVSREKKESFPLTVTSAQKNPTAFYLCASSKDTGNQPQHFGDGTRLSIL.

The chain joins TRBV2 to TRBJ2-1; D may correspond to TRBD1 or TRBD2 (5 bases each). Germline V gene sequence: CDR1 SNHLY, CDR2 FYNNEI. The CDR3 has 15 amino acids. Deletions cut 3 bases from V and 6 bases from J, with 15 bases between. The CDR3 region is CASSDWQGGSNEQFF. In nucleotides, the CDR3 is TGTGCCAGCAGTGACTGGCAGGGCGGGTCCAATGAGCAGTTCTTC. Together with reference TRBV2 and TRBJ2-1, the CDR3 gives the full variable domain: EPEVTQTPSHQVTQMGQEVILRCVPISNHLYFYWYRQILGQKVEFLVSFYNNEISEKSEIFDDQFSVERPDGSNFTLKIRSTKLEDSAMYFCASSDWQGGSNEQFFGPGTRLTVL.

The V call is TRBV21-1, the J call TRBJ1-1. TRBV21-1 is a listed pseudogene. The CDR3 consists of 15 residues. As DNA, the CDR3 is TGTGCCAGCAGCAAACGGGGCAGACGACGCACTGAAGCTTTCTTT. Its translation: CASSKRGRRRTEAFF.

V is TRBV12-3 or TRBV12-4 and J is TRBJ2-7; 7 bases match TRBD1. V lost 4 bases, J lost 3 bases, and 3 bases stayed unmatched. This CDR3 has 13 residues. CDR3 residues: CASSYTGDYEQYF. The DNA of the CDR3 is TGTGCCAGCAGTTACACAGGGGACTACGAGCAGTACTTC.